The 18 T cell receptor beta chains given below trace back to one sample, sequenced in a study of T cells in Graves' hyperthyroidism and ophthalmopathy. RNA transcripts yielded amplified TCR beta CDR3 regions. Primed by the HTBI set, a first-round RT-PCR was run on the TCR CDR3. TCRdb reanalysed the multiplex PCR reads using MiXCR and keeps one entry per CDR3 protein. The sample holds hundreds of thousands of distinct CDR3 sequences, about a sixth seen once. The source material was blood. These receptors came from a woman in her sixties with Graves' ophthalmopathy.

The chain joins TRBV20-1 to TRBJ2-3; possibly TRBD2 for D (5 bases). Germline CDR1 reads DFQATT; CDR2 reads SNEGSKA (reference sequence). The CDR3 is 17 amino acids. V was trimmed by 1 base and J by 2 bases, leaving 19 bases between them. CDR3 sequence: CSARGALPGSTTDTQYF. The CDR3 DNA sequence: TGCAGTGCTAGAGGGGCACTCCCGGGATCGACCACAGATACGCAGTATTTT.

The chain links TRBV9 to TRBJ2-1; D is ambiguous. CDR1 is SGDLS, CDR2 YYNGEE, per germline. The CDR3 is 12 residues long. Trimming shortened V by 4 bases and J by 13 bases, and 15 bases separated the two germline ends. The CDR3, as DNA: TGTGCCAGCAGCCCCCCGGGCTCCACTCAGTTCTTC. Encoded protein: CASSPPGSTQFF.

This clonotype was seen repeatedly, ten times or more. The DNA of the CDR3 is TGTGCCAGCAGCGTAGATCCCGGGACTAGCGGGAACGAGCAGTACTTC. It translates to CASSVDPGTSGNEQYF. This sequence joins TRBV9 and TRBJ2-7, with 13 positions matching TRBD2. V was clipped by 0 bases and J by 5 bases; unmatched bases: 5. Germline V lookup: CDR1 SGDLS, CDR2 YYNGEE. The CDR3 totals 16 residues.

This clonotype was detected ten times or more. The rearrangement uses TRBV7-9 and TRBJ1-1; tentative D call: TRBD1 (5 bases). V lost 0 bases and J 1 base, leaving 15 bases between the germline ends. Per the germline V gene, CDR1 is SEHNR and CDR2 is FQNEAQ (reference sequence). This CDR3 contains 17 residues. The CDR3 here is CASSLAGKTGGNTEAFF. CDR3 DNA sequence: TGTGCCAGCAGCTTAGCTGGGAAAACCGGGGGGAACACTGAAGCTTTCTTT.

This chain connects TRBV10-3 to TRBJ1-1; 8 bases align to TRBD1. Germline CDR1 and CDR2: ENHRY and SYGVKD. This CDR3 is 13 amino acids long. Unmatched junction bases numbered 4, after V lost 7 bases and J lost 3 bases. The CDR3 spells CAINQGAYTEAFF. DNA for the CDR3: TGTGCCATCAATCAGGGGGCGTACACTGAAGCTTTCTTT.

The table lists this clonotype with many counts. This chain links TRBV28 with TRBJ2-3; 13 bases are shared with TRBD2. Trimming at V came to 4 bases and at J to 1 base, leaving 2 bases not matched to a gene. This CDR3 has 16 amino acids. Looked up from germline, CDR1 is MDHEN and CDR2 is SYDVKM. The CDR3 bases are TGTGCCAGCAGTTCCGGACTAGCGGGAGGCACAGATACGCAGTATTTT. This sequence encodes CASSSGLAGGTDTQYF.

This clonotype has a count of ten or more. The chain carries TRBV20-1 and TRBJ2-1, with D possibly matching TRBD1 (6 bases). From germline, CDR1 is DFQATT and CDR2 SNEGSKA (reference sequence). Trimming left V 6 bases short and J 0 bases short, with 12 bases between. This CDR3 comprises 14 residues. DNA of the CDR3: TGCAGTGCCGATACAGGGAGCTCCTACAATGAGCAGTTCTTC. It is translated as CSADTGSSYNEQFF.

This clonotype was recorded many times. The chain carries TRBV2 and TRBJ1-1; D perhaps matches TRBD1 (5 bases). In germline, CDR1 is SNHLY, CDR2 FYNNEI. V lost 3 bases and J lost 2, with 10 bases in between. The CDR3 sequence is 14 residues long. In nucleotides, the CDR3 is TGTGCCAGCAGTGATCTCAGGGTCAACACTGAAGCTTTCTTT. Translation gives CASSDLRVNTEAFF.

The table lists this clonotype with many counts. The chain uses TRBV11-2 and TRBJ2-1, with 9 bases fitting TRBD1. Germline CDR1 is SGHAT and CDR2 is FQNNGV. This CDR3 is 13 amino acids long. J lost 5 bases, V lost 4 bases, and 0 bases had no gene match. Written as DNA, the CDR3 is TGTGCCAGCAGCTGGACAGGGGACAATGAGCAGTTCTTC. It yields the protein CASSWTGDNEQFF.

The rearrangement links TRBV7-9 to TRBJ2-1, with D perhaps matching TRBD2 (5 bases). This CDR3 region has 14 residues. The ends were cut back, 5 bases at V and 8 bases at J, with 16 bases in the middle. The germline V gene has CDR1 SEHNR and CDR2 FQNEAQ (reference sequence). CDR3: CASSPKPLAHEQFF. The CDR3, as DNA: TGTGCCAGCAGCCCAAAGCCGCTAGCTCATGAGCAGTTCTTC.

This clonotype was picked up a small number of times. The chain links TRBV5-4 to TRBJ2-7, with D perhaps TRBD1 or TRBD2 (5 bases each). Germline CDR1 and CDR2: SGHNT and YYREEE (reference sequence). The CDR3 has 15 amino acids. V lost 4 bases to trimming and J lost 0 bases, with 14 bases between them. CDR3 in DNA: TGTGCCAGCAGCCCCGGGACCATGAACTCCTACGAGCAGTACTTC. Protein product: CASSPGTMNSYEQYF.

The chain employs TRBV6-2 or TRBV6-3 and TRBJ2-1; TRBD2 might be the D (6 bases). This CDR3 is built from 13 residues. V was clipped by 6 bases and J by 3 bases, with 9 bases between them. From germline, CDR1 is MNHEY and CDR2 SVGEGT. The CDR3 spells CASSGLNYNEQFF. CDR3 DNA sequence: TGTGCCAGCAGCGGACTAAACTACAATGAGCAGTTCTTC.

This clonotype was detected ten times or more. This sequence joins TRBV18 and TRBJ2-1; 14 bases map to TRBD2. The V segment lost 4 bases and the J segment 7 bases; nucleotides outside the gene matches: 6. This CDR3 is 16 amino acids long. Germline V gene data show CDR1 as KGHSH and CDR2 as LQKENI. CDR3 sequence: CASSRPGLAGANEQFF. CDR3 sequence (DNA): TGTGCCAGCTCACGACCGGGACTAGCGGGAGCTAATGAGCAGTTCTTC.

The chain uses TRBV9 and TRBJ1-5; D ambiguous. The V and J ends lost 4 bases and 1 base respectively, with 9 bases between them. The germline V gene encodes CDR1 SGDLS and CDR2 YYNGEE. This CDR3 region has 14 residues. The CDR3 nucleotides are TGTGCCAGCAGCTCCACAGCGAGCAATCAGCCCCAGCATTTT. Translation: CASSSTASNQPQHF.

The V call is TRBV28, the J call TRBJ2-7; D is perhaps TRBD1 (5 bases). The J call could be wrong; TRBJ2-1 is a better fit for the DNA end. Germline V CDR1 and CDR2: MDHEN, SYDVKM. This CDR3 comprises 14 residues. In nucleotides, the CDR3 is TGTGCCAGCAGTGTTCCAGGGCTACACTACGAGCAGTTCTTC. The encoded protein is CASSVPGLHYEQFF.

This clonotype showed up many times. The rearrangement uses TRBV7-8 and TRBJ2-2, with 7 nucleotides matching TRBD2. The CDR3 totals 13 residues. Looked up from germline, CDR1 is SGHVS and CDR2 is FQNEAQ. Trimming removed 5 bases from V and 6 bases from J; junction bases left unmatched: 3. CDR3 sequence reads: CASSQRDAGELFF. CDR3 nucleotides: TGTGCCAGCAGCCAGCGGGACGCCGGGGAGCTGTTTTTT. Full variable domain (rest looked up from reference TRBV7-8 and TRBJ2-2): GAGVSQSPRYKVAKRGQDVALRCDPISGHVSLFWYQQALGQGPEFLTYFQNEAQLDKSGLPSDRFFAERPEGSVSTLKIQRTQQEDSAVYLCASSQRDAGELFFGEGSRLTVL.

About this clonotype: Since a much larger clone is just one base distant, this may be a read error. The gene calls are TRBV20-1 and TRBJ2-1; possibly TRBD1 for D (5 bases). This CDR3 comprises 12 residues. Trimming pared 3 bases from V and 10 bases from J, leaving 13 bases between. Germline V gives CDR1 DFQATT, CDR2 SNEGSKA (reference sequence). CDR3 in amino acids: CSASQGGDEQFF. CDR3 DNA sequence: TGCAGTGCTAGCCAGGGCGGCGACGAGCAGTTCTTC.

This clonotype was found many times. The chain recombines TRBV20-1 with TRBJ2-7; a weak D match, TRBD1 (6 bases). The V gene lost 3 bases and the J gene lost 6 bases, with 9 bases spanning the gap. Germline V gives CDR1 DFQATT, CDR2 SNEGSKA (reference sequence). The CDR3 loop spans 11 amino acids. Written as DNA, the CDR3 is TGCAGTGCTAGTCCCAGGGGCGAGCAGTACTTC. Residues: CSASPRGEQYF.